This T cell receptor beta chain came from a study of shared clonotypes between healthy human individuals. Findings and limits, study-wide: In general, naive subsets displayed greater estimated richness than memory subsets did.

The CDR3 has 19 amino acids. Only in-frame clones appear in the TCRdb table, and some are missing; sequencing was by immunoSEQ multiplex PCR. This sample carries roughly 660,000 clones, about 90% of them seen once, and the ten largest clones take about 33%. Note on this clone: What it binds is not known.

This sequence joins TRBV21-1 and TRBJ2-7; TRBD1, as called in the table, went unchecked against the DNA. TRBV21-1 is a pseudogene segment. Specimen: memory CD8+ T cells from PBMCs. The sample's subset: CD45RO+ cells pooled with CCR7-negative TemRA cells. The receptor was isolated from a man aged 18 to 29 in good health. Some clones in this sample may be carry-over from other donors' samples. The CDR3 is CASSKVWDGQGHLSYEQYF. CDR3 DNA: TGTGCCAGCAGCAAAGTTTGGGACGGACAGGGCCACCTCTCCTACGAGCAGTACTTC.